One sample yielded the 13 T cell receptor beta chains listed below, sequenced in a study of T-cell memory formation after mild COVID-19. In TCRdb, the 5' RACE reads were re-called with MiXCR into one record per CDR3 protein. The sample contains approximately 180,000 distinct CDR3 sequences, 16% of which appear only once. Sequenced material: PBMCs or a T cell subset sorted from them (not recorded which). Every receptor here comes from an adult woman who had mild COVID-19 (a few samples of this study predate the infection). Cell type and time point are not known.

This clonotype was seen only a few times. The V call is TRBV12-3 or TRBV12-4, the J call TRBJ2-2, with a weak D call TRBD1 (6 bases). This CDR3 has 16 amino acids. Between the trimmed V and J ends, which lost 1 base and 1 base, there was a span of 10 bases. CDR3 loop: CASSLEGTLNTGELFF. The CDR3 DNA reads TGTGCCAGCAGTTTAGAGGGGACATTGAACACCGGGGAGCTGTTTTTT.

V gene TRBV4-1 combines with J gene TRBJ2-1, with TRBD2 matching 8 bases. The V gene end was trimmed by 4 bases and the J gene end by 13 bases; junction bases not matched to a gene: 15. This CDR3 is built from 15 residues. CDR1 and CDR2 from the germline V gene are MGHRA and YSYEKL. CDR3 protein: CASSLPPGGGQGQFF. The CDR3 DNA reads TGCGCCAGCAGCCTTCCTCCGGGGGGGGGCCAAGGACAGTTCTTC.

This clonotype has a handful of counts. CDR3 sequence (DNA): TGTGCCAGCAGCGTAGTAGCGGGAAGGATAGAGACCCAGTACTTC. Protein: CASSVVAGRIETQYF. The chain recombines TRBV9 with TRBJ2-5, with TRBD2 identical over 8 bases. The CDR3 runs 15 residues. Germline-derived CDR1 and CDR2 are SGDLS and YYNGEE. Unmatched junction bases numbered 5, after V lost 0 bases and J lost 4 bases.

This clonotype was seen a handful of times. The rearrangement links TRBV3-1 to TRBJ1-3; D gene ambiguous. From germline, CDR1 is LGHDT and CDR2 YNNKEL (reference sequence). This CDR3 is built from 15 residues. The V gene lost 2 bases and the J gene lost 10 bases, with 18 bases spanning the gap. CDR3 DNA: TGTGCCAGCAGCCAACTCGCCGGGAGGGCCCGGACCATATATTTT. This encodes CASSQLAGRARTIYF.

This clonotype was observed a few times. The chain has TRBV11-3 and TRBJ2-3; 10 nucleotides agree with TRBD2. Germline trimming cut 5 bases from V and 10 bases from J; bases unmatched to any gene: 0. Germline CDR1 reads SGHNT; CDR2 reads YENEEA. CDR3 size: 11 residues. The CDR3 DNA is TGTGCCAGCAGCGGGACTAGCGCGCAGTATTTT. Its protein product is CASSGTSAQYF. The whole variable domain, filled in from reference TRBV11-3 and TRBJ2-3, reads EAGVVQSPRYKIIEKKQPVAFWCNPISGHNTLYWYLQNLGQGPELLIRYENEEAVDDSQLPKDRFSAERLKGVDSTLKIQPAELGDSAVYLCASSGTSAQYFGPGTRLTVL.

The CDR3 DNA follows: TGTGCCACCAGTGTAGAGTTCGTGGATACGCAGTATTTT. This gives the protein CATSVEFVDTQYF. The chain joins TRBV24-1 to TRBJ2-3; D gene unclear. Germline loops: CDR1 KGHDR, CDR2 SFDVKD. This CDR3 spans 13 amino acids. V was cut by 5 bases and J by 6 bases, with 11 bases left in between.

The chain recombines TRBV18 with TRBJ1-5, with D tentatively TRBD1 (6 bases). CDR1 is KGHSH and CDR2 is LQKENI in the germline V gene. V was trimmed by 3 bases and J by 9 bases, leaving 12 bases between them. There are 13 residues in the CDR3. The CDR3 here is CASSPGGPRPQHF. The CDR3 DNA reads as TGTGCCAGCTCACCTGGGGGCCCCCGGCCCCAGCATTTT.

The chain joins TRBV20-1 to TRBJ2-7; tentative D call: TRBD2 (6 bases). Germline values: CDR1 DFQATT, CDR2 SNEGSKA (reference sequence). Trimming cost V 3 bases and J 1 base, with 13 bases left between them. This CDR3 is built from 14 residues. CDR3 DNA sequence: TGCAGTGCTAGGGGGACTGTTGGATCCTACGAGCAGTACTTC. Its protein is CSARGTVGSYEQYF.

The chain recombines TRBV24-1 with TRBJ2-1; TRBD1 matches at 8 bases. The CDR3 is 15 amino acids. Per the germline V gene, CDR1 is KGHDR and CDR2 is SFDVKD. Trimming removed 3 bases from V and 8 bases from J; junction bases left unmatched: 8. CDR3 bases: TGTGCCACCAGTGATCCCCAGGGGGCGGACGATGAGCAGTTCTTC. This encodes CATSDPQGADDEQFF.

This clonotype was recorded a few times. The chain uses TRBV29-1 and TRBJ2-3; 9 nucleotides line up with TRBD2. Germline CDR1 SQVTM, CDR2 ANQGSEA. V shed 6 bases and J 1 base; nucleotides not matched to a gene: 5. The CDR3 is 14 residues long. This CDR3 is CSVARGGGTDTQYF. For the CDR3, the DNA is TGCAGCGTCGCCCGCGGGGGGGGCACAGATACGCAGTATTTT.

The J gene is TRBJ2-5, the V gene TRBV4-3; possibly TRBD2 for D (6 bases). From germline, CDR1 is LGHNA and CDR2 YSLEER. There are 14 residues in the CDR3. The CDR3 DNA reads TGCACCCCGTCAAGGGCGGGGCACCAAGAGACCCAGTACTTC. It specifies CTPSRAGHQETQYF.

The rearrangement joins TRBV15 to TRBJ2-4; 7 bases line up with TRBD2. The CDR3 length is 17 residues. Losses at the gene ends were 4 bases for V and 1 base for J; bases not matched to a gene: 10. Germline CDR1 reads LNHNV; CDR2 reads YYDKDF (reference sequence). The CDR3 sequence: CATSTDTGGLAKNIQYF. Here the CDR3 DNA reads TGTGCCACCAGCACCGACACGGGAGGCTTGGCCAAAAACATTCAGTACTTC.

The rearrangement links TRBV5-1 to TRBJ2-7; possibly TRBD2 for D (5 bases). V dropped 4 bases and J dropped 0 bases, with 11 bases sitting between them. Germline V gene sequence: CDR1 SGHRS, CDR2 YFSETQ. This CDR3 region has 14 residues. The chain's CDR3 is CASSASGSSYEQYF. In DNA form, the CDR3 reads TGCGCCAGCAGCGCCAGCGGTAGCTCCTACGAGCAGTACTTC.